This T cell receptor (beta chain) was obtained from a study of CD8 T cells in ankylosing spondylitis. Quantitative 5'-RACE was performed with molecular barcodes, and it yielded the TCR beta libraries. TCRdb ran MiXCR on the 5' RACE reads and lists one entry per CDR3 protein. The sample consists of fewer than 550,000 distinct CDR3 sequences, approximately 5.3% of them appearing once. The sample holds many counts of this clonotype. The antigen is undetermined. This CDR3 is built from 14 residues. Per the germline V gene, CDR1 is DFQATT and CDR2 is SNEGSKA (reference sequence). The trim removed 6 bases at V and 6 bases at J, leaving 11 bases unmatched. Overall study results and limits: Matched synovial fluid from ankylosing spondylitis patients was reported to be enriched for disease-linked clones. Seemingly characteristic of ankylosing spondylitis blood was a TCR beta motif consisting of about 8 highly homologous variants.

The rearrangement uses TRBV20-1 and TRBJ2-1; 7 positions agree with TRBD2. What was sequenced was blood, either unsorted or a sorted T cell fraction (not recorded which). The clonotype originates from a male donor with ankylosing spondylitis. The CDR3 bases are TGCAGTGCCACATGGGGGGGTACCGGCAATGAGCAGTTCTTC. It translates to CSATWGGTGNEQFF.